This T cell receptor (beta chain) is from a study of post-analysis software for immune sequencing data. Study-wide background: Several disease courses (relapsing-remitting, secondary progressive and progressive-relapsing) of multiple sclerosis were included. Study observations and caveats: Multiple sclerosis was associated with a significant reduction in normalized Chao1 diversity relative to controls. When the samples were clustered directly with F measure, those that had been prepared in the same batch showed strong co-clustering. The study found TRBV5-6, TRBV5-1 and TRBV20-1 among five TRBV segments more frequent in patients than controls.

CDR1 and CDR2 (germline): DFQATT, SNEGSKA (reference sequence). This CDR3 spans 16 amino acids. The junction had 16 bases not matched to a gene; V was cut back by 6 bases and J by 2 bases. This clonotype was observed a handful of times. No antigen is known for it. TCR beta cDNA libraries included unique molecular identifiers. Input of about 0.95 to 11 million T cells yielded a few hundred thousand cDNA molecules. TCRdb passed the PCR reads through MiXCR, listing each CDR3 protein once. The sample has approximately 160,000 distinct CDR3 sequences, about 30% seen once. The source is a girl aged 5 to 17 with multiple sclerosis. The specimen sequenced was blood. The gene calls are TRBV20-1 and TRBJ2-7; TRBD2 aligns across 7 bases. The CDR3 nucleotides are TGCAGTGCGATCCGATTCTTTAGCGCGGGGGCCTACGAGCAGTACTTC. This translates into CSAIRFFSAGAYEQYF.